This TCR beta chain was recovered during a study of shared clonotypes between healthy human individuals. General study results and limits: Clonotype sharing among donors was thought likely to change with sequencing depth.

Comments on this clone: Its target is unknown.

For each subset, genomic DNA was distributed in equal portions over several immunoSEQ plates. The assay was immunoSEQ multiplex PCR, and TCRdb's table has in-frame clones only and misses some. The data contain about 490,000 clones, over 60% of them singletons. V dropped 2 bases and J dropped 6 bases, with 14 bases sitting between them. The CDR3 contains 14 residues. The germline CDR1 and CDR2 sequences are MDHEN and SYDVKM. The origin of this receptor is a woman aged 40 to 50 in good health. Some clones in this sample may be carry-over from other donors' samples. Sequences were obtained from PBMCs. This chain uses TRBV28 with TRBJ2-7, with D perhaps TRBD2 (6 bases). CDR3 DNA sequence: TGTGCCAGCAGTTTAGACCCGCGGGACGGCGAGCAGTACTTC. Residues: CASSLDPRDGEQYF.